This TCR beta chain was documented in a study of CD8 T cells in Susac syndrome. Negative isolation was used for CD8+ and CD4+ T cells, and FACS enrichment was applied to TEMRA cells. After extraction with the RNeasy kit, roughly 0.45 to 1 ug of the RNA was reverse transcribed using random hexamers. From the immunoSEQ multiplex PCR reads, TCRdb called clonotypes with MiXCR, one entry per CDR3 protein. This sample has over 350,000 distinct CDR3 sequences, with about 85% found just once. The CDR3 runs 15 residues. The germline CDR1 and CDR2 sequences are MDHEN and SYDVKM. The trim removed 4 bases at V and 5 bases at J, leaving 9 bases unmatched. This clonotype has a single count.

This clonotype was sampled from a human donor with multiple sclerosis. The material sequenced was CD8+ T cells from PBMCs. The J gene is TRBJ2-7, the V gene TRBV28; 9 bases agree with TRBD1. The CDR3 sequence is CASSSPDRGIHEQYF. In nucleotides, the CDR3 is TGTGCCAGCAGTTCCCCGGACAGGGGTATCCACGAGCAGTACTTC.